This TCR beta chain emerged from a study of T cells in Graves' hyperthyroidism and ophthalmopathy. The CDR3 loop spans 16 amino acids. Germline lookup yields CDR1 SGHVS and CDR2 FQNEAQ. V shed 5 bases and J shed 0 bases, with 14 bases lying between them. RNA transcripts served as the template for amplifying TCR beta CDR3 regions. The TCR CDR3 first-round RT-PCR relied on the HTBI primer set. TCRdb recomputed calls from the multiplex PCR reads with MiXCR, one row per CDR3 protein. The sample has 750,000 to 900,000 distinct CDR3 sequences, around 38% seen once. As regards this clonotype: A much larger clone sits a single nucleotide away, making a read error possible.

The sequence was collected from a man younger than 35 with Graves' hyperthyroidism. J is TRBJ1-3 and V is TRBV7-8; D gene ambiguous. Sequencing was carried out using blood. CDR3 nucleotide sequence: TGTGCCAGCAGCCGACACGTAACTAGCTCTGGAAACACCATATATTTT. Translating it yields CASSRHVTSSGNTIYF. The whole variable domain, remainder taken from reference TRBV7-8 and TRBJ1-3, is GAGVSQSPRYKVAKRGQDVALRCDPISGHVSLFWYQQALGQGPEFLTYFQNEAQLDKSGLPSDRFFAERPEGSVSTLKIQRTQQEDSAVYLCASSRHVTSSGNTIYFGEGSWLTVV.